Ten or more counts support the clone carrying this T cell receptor (beta chain). Its antigen is not known. These data belong to a study of T cell repertoires in cytomegalovirus infection. Study-level information: Based on public TCR beta signatures, there were indications of CMV infection and of a matching HLA type. Study observations and caveats: Across the ex vivo response, the dominant clonotypes were HLA-C-restricted CMV-specific TCR beta clonotypes. Carriers of CMV plus the relevant HLA were identified by cumulative public TCR beta family frequency.

TCRdb itself ran the reads through MiXCR, one entry per CDR3 protein. The sample lists about 260,000 distinct CDR3 sequences, roughly 9.1% seen once, with about 15% in the top ten. Germline V lookup: CDR1 MDHEN, CDR2 SYDVKM. The length of the CDR3 is 14 residues. Trimming pared 11 bases from V and 8 bases from J, leaving 24 bases between. Specimen: PBMCs. The origin of this receptor is a human donor in good health (CMV status not recorded). Some clones in this sample may be carry-over from other donors' samples. The J gene is TRBJ1-2, the V gene TRBV28; tentatively, D is TRBD1 (6 bases). The CDR3, as DNA: TGTGCCTACCTCTCTCGCGGCGGGGGGCAAGGCTACACCTTC. Its protein is CAYLSRGGGQGYTF.